This entry is about one TCR beta chain. The antigen remains unidentified. Primers included in the PCR were 60 Vbeta and 13 Jbeta primers. Data came from immunoSEQ multiplex PCR; TCRdb stores just in-frame clones and leaves some out. The repertoire holds some 170,000 clones, with roughly 76% as singletons. These data originate in a study of cytomegalovirus exposure and HLA in healthy donors. Study-level findings and limits: In an earlier analysis, productive rearrangement rates for most beta V segments clustered near 87% or 30%. Follow-up analysis later connected one missense variant in DCLRE1C with trimming of TCR beta V- and J-genes. A later analysis by the authors found several of the most significant clusters apparently linked to common viral pathogens.

Trimming left V 6 bases short and J 5 bases short, with 10 bases between. The CDR3 totals 12 residues. Germline V gene sequence: CDR1 SNHLY, CDR2 FYNNEI. The sample was PBMCs. The clonotype comes from a woman aged 45-59 years in good health and CMV-seronegative. The chain has TRBV2 and TRBJ1-2; D may be TRBD1 (6 bases). The CDR3, as DNA: TGTGCCAGCAGACCGACAGGTTATGGCTACACCTTC. Its protein product is CASRPTGYGYTF.